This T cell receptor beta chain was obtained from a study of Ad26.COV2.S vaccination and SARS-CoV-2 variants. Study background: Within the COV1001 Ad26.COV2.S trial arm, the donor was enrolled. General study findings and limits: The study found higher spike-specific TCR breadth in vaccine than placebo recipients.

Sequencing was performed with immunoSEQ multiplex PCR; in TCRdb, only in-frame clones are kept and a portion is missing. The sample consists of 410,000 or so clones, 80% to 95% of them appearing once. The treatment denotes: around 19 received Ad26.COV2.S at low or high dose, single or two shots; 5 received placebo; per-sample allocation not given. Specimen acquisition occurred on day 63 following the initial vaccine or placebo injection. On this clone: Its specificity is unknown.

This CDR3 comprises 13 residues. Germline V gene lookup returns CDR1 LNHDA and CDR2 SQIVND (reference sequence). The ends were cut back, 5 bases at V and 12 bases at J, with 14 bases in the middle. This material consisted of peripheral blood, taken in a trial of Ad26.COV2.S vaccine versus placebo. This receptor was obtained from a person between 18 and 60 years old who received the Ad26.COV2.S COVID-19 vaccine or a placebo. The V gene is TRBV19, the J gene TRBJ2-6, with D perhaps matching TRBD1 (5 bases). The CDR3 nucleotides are TGTGCCAGTAGTGGTGCAGGGTATGTCGTCCTGACTTTC. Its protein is CASSGAGYVVLTF. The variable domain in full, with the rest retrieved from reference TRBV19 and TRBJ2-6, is DGGITQSPKYLFRKEGQNVTLSCEQNLNHDAMYWYRQDPGQGLRLIYYSQIVNDFQKGDIAEGYSVSREKKESFPLTVTSAQKNPTAFYLCASSGAGYVVLTFGAGSRLTVL.